The rows below give T cell receptor beta chains drawn from one sample of a study of blood T cell repertoires in COVID-19. Some clones are missing from TCRdb's copy, which holds only in-frame ones; the method was immunoSEQ multiplex PCR. The sample lists approximately 260,000 clones, 80% to 90% occurring once. What was sequenced was peripheral blood. The receptors shown here come from a woman in her 40s with acute or convalescent COVID-19. CDR3s include the opening cysteine and the closing phenylalanine or tryptophan.

j_call v_call cdr3_aa
TRBJ1-2 TRBV7-3 CASSSTGVQGYTF
TRBJ2-2 TRBV5-1 CASTKKRTGELFF
TRBJ1-5 TRBV11-1 CASSPGQGQQPQHF
TRBJ1-2 TRBV20-1 CSASGGYGYTF
TRBJ1-1 TRBV4-1 CASSSGFSTEAFF
TRBJ1-5 TRBV2 CASSEGRTGGVQPQHF
TRBJ1-3 TRBV28 CASRSELGGGNTIYF
TRBJ2-2 TRBV6-4 CASSDDSFTGELFF
TRBJ2-3 TRBV12-3/TRBV12-4 CASSLQSTDTQYF
TRBJ1-2 TRBV5-1 CASSTTGQGYGYTF
TRBJ2-5 TRBV11-3 CASSLATGGAETQYF
TRBJ1-5 TRBV3-1/TRBV3-2 CASAEGGSNQPQHF
TRBJ2-5 TRBV5-6 CASSLSPGDQYF
TRBJ2-1 TRBV10-3 CAINPGTSGTGNEQFF
TRBJ1-2 TRBV6-1 CASSEREYGYTF
TRBJ1-2 TRBV5-1 CASRSEGRVIGYTF
TRBJ2-1 TRBV25-1 CASSEGSGGPYNEQFF
TRBJ1-6 TRBV11-2 CASNRMAYNSPLHF
TRBJ1-2 TRBV5-4 CASSLQGERSYTF
TRBJ2-2 TRBV29-1 CSVEKGANTGELFF
TRBJ2-3 TRBV9 CASSVPLAGGHTDTQYF
TRBJ1-1 TRBV7-3 CASSTMAGTEAFF
TRBJ1-6 TRBV9 CASSAEGTGNSPLHF
TRBJ1-1 TRBV4-1 CASSQHGNWGGRTEAFF
TRBJ1-2 TRBV27 CASSPNSGFANYGYTF
TRBJ1-2 TRBV5-6 CASSFWDREGYTF
TRBJ1-6 TRBV4-1 CASSQDIEGASDSPLHF
TRBJ1-1 TRBV29-1 CSGSDRGVTEAFF
TRBJ1-1 TRBV5-1 CASSLFSRDLSGEAFF
TRBJ1-1 TRBV7-2 CASSLFGAANTEAFF
TRBJ2-1 TRBV6-5 CASSYSAGGMDEQFF
TRBJ1-5 TRBV18 CASSPSPGYSNQPQHF
TRBJ1-1 TRBV5-1 CASSLVTTGVAEAFF
TRBJ2-1 TRBV11-2 CASSLARSSYNEQFF
TRBJ1-6 TRBV5-1 CASSFSGNSPLHF
TRBJ2-5 TRBV7-2 CASSLFGGGAQETQYF
TRBJ2-1 TRBV11-3 CASSLDGIGQFF
TRBJ1-4 TRBV2 CASSREGGTNEKLFF
TRBJ2-5 TRBV10-1 CASSEGLAGAPGETQYF
TRBJ2-5 TRBV19 CASSIEGQGGETQYF
TRBJ1-2 TRBV28 CASTSNYGYTF
TRBJ1-6 TRBV5-1 CASSLLAGGINSPLHF
TRBJ2-1 TRBV24-1 CATSDADRAYEQFF
TRBJ2-1 TRBV5-1 CASSVAGDLNEQFF
TRBJ1-6 TRBV5-1 CASSLTGIRFGSPLHF
TRBJ1-1 TRBV6-6 CASSYGGGGWNTEAFF
TRBJ1-4 TRBV7-2 CASSPPGATNEKLFF
TRBJ1-2 TRBV7-8 CASSSQQGGLGGYTF